The 5 T cell receptor beta chains given below trace back to one sample, sequenced in a study of T-cell reconstitution after alpha-beta-depleted transplantation in children. The authors prepared the TCRbeta library with unique molecular identifiers. TCRdb re-called the PCR reads through MiXCR, storing one row per CDR3 protein. The sample includes a few hundred thousand distinct CDR3 sequences, around 8.9% of them seen just once. Sequenced here: PBMCs from the stem cell graft donor, sampled from the stem cell graft. Receptor source: a human donor who donated a stem cell graft to a child with SCID.

As for this clonotype: This CDR3 fails to terminate in the conserved phenylalanine or tryptophan, so it likely reflects a read error. The DNA is left out, because the CDR3 cannot be placed on it with certainty; the CDR3 is given as TCRdb lists it. V is TRBV6-5 and J is TRBJ1-2; the tabulated D call, TRBD1, remains unverified against the DNA. CDR1 and CDR2 (germline): MNHEY, SVGAGI. The CDR3 numbers 16 amino acids, ends counted. CDR3 amino acids: CASSYRRTGTHYGDTL.

This clonotype was detected many times. This chain joins TRBV7-2 and TRBJ2-5; TRBD1 is a possible D gene (6 bases). Between the trimmed V and J ends, which lost 5 bases and 3 bases, there was a span of 13 bases. Germline CDR1 is SGHTA and CDR2 is FQGNSA. The CDR3 length is 14 residues. The CDR3 is CASSASGTKETQYF. CDR3 nucleotides: TGTGCCAGCAGCGCATCCGGGACAAAAGAGACCCAGTACTTC.

This clonotype was recorded at least ten times. The chain recombines TRBV7-2 with TRBJ1-1; a weak D match, TRBD1 (5 bases). Germline CDR1 and CDR2: SGHTA and FQGNSA. This CDR3 has 14 amino acids. Trimming pared 3 bases from V and 5 bases from J, leaving 13 bases between. This chain's CDR3 is CASSFIGGRTEAFF. DNA of the CDR3: TGTGCCAGCAGCTTTATTGGGGGTCGGACTGAAGCTTTCTTT.

To note about this clonotype: A single base separates this from a much larger clone, so it may be a read error. The chain joins TRBV6-1 to TRBJ2-3, with TRBD1 matching 8 bases. There are 15 residues in the CDR3. Per the germline V gene, CDR1 is MNHNS and CDR2 is SASEGT. V lost 7 bases, J lost 7 bases, and 13 bases stayed unmatched. The CDR3 region is CASTKGQEISHTQYF. As DNA, the CDR3 is TGTGCCAGCACCAAGGGACAGGAGATTTCACATACGCAGTATTTT.

There are many counts of this clonotype. V is TRBV24-1 and J is TRBJ2-6, with D hard to call. The CDR3 sequence is 13 residues long. Germline loops: CDR1 KGHDR, CDR2 SFDVKD. V was clipped by 9 bases and J by 4 bases, with 9 bases between them. Written as DNA, the CDR3 is TGTGCCACCGCTACAGCAGGGGCCAACGTCCTGACTTTC. Protein: CATATAGANVLTF.